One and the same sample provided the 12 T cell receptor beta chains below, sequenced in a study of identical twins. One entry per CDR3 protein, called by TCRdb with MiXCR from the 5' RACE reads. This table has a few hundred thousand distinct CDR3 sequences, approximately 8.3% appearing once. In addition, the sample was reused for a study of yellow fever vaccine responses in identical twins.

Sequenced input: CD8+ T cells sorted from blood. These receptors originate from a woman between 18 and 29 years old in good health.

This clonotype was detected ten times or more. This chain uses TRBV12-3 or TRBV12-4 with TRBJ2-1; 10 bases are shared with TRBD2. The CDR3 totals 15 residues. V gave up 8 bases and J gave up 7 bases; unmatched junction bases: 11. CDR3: CASWPQAGGQNEQFF. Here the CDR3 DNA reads TGTGCCAGCTGGCCCCAAGCGGGGGGGCAAAATGAGCAGTTCTTC.

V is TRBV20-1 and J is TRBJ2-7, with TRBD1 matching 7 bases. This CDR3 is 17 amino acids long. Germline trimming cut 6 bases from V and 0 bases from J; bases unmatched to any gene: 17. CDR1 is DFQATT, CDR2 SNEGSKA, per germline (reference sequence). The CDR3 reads CSATLRRAWDSSYEQYF. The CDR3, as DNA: TGCAGTGCCACCTTACGGCGGGCCTGGGACAGCTCCTACGAGCAGTACTTC.

The CDR3 bases are TGTGCCAGCAGCCATTCCCGGGACAGGGAAGACGAGCAGTACTTC. Protein product: CASSHSRDREDEQYF. The gene calls are TRBV3-1 and TRBJ2-7; 9 bases fit TRBD1. The V and J ends lost 3 bases and 5 bases, in that order; junction bases with no gene match: 8. CDR3 length: 15 residues. Germline values: CDR1 LGHDT, CDR2 YNNKEL (reference sequence).

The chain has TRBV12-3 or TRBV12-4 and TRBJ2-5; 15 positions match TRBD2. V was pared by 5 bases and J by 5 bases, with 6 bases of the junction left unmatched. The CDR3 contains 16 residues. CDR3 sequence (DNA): TGTGCCAGCAGTGGAGGGACTAGCGGGGGGCACGAGACCCAGTACTTC. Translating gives CASSGGTSGGHETQYF.

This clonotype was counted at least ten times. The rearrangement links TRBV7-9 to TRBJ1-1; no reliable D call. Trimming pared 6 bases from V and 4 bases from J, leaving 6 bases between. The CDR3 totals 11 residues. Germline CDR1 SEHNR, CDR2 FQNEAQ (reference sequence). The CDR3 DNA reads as TGTGCCAGCAGGAAGAGCACTGAAGCTTTCTTT. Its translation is CASRKSTEAFF.

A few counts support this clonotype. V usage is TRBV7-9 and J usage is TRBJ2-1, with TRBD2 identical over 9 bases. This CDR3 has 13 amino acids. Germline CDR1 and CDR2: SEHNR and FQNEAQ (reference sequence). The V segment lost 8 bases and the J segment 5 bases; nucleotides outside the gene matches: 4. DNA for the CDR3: TGTGCCAGCCGGCTAGCGGGGCACAATGAGCAGTTCTTC. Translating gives CASRLAGHNEQFF.

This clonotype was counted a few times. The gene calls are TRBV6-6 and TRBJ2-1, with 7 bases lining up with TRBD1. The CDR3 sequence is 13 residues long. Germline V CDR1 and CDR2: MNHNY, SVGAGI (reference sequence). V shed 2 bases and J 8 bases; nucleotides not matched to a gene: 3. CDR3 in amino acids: CASSYEGAYEQFF. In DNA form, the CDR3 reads TGTGCCAGCAGTTACGAGGGGGCCTATGAGCAGTTCTTC.

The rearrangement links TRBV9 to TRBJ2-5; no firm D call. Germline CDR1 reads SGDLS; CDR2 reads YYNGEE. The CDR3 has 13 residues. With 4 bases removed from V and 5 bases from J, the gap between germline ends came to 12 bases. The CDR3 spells CASSIARSETQYF. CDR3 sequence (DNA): TGTGCCAGCAGCATAGCAAGGTCGGAGACCCAGTACTTC.

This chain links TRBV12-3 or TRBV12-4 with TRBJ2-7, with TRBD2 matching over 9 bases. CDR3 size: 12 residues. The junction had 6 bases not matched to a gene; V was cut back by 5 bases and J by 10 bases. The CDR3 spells CASSGLASDQYF. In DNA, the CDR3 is TGTGCCAGCAGTGGACTAGCGAGCGATCAGTACTTC.

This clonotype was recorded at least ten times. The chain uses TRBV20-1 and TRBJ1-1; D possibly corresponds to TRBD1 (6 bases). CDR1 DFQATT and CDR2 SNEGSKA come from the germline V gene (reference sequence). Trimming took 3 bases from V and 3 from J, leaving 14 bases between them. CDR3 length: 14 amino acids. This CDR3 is CSARSAGEYTEAFF. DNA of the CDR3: TGCAGTGCTAGGTCGGCAGGGGAGTACACTGAAGCTTTCTTT.

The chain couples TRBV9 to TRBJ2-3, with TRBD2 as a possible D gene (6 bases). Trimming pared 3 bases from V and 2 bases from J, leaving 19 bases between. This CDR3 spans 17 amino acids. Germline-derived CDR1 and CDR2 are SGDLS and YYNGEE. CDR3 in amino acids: CASSDSRDSADTDTQYF. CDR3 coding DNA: TGTGCCAGCAGCGACAGCCGGGACTCCGCGGACACAGATACGCAGTATTTT.

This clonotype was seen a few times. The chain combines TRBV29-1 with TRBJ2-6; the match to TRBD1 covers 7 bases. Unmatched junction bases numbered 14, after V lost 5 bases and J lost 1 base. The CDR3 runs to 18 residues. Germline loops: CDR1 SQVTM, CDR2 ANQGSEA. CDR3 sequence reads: CSVISPGDSPSGANVLTF. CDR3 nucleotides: TGCAGCGTTATAAGCCCTGGGGACAGCCCTTCTGGGGCCAACGTCCTGACTTTC.